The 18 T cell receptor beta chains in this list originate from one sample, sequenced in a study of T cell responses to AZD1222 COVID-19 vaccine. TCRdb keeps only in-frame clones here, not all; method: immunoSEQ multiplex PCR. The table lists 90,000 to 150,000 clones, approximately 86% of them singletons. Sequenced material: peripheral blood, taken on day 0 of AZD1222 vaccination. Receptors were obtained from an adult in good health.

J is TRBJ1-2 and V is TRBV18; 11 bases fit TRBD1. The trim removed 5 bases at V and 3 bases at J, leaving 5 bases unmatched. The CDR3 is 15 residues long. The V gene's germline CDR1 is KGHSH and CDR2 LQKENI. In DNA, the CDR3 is TGTGCCAGCTCAGCTGGACAGGGGGCAGACTATGGCTACACCTTC. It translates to CASSAGQGADYGYTF. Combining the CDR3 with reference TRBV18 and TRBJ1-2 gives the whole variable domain NAGVMQNPRHLVRRRGQEARLRCSPMKGHSHVYWYRQLPEEGLKFMVYLQKENIIDESGMPKERFSAEFPKEGPSILRIQQVVRGDSAAYFCASSAGQGADYGYTFGSGTRLTVV.

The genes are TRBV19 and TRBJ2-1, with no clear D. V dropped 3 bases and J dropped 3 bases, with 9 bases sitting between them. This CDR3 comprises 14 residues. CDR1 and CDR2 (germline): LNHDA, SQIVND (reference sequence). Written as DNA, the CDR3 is TGTGCCAGTAGTATGCGGCCCCTCTACAATGAGCAGTTCTTC. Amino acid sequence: CASSMRPLYNEQFF.

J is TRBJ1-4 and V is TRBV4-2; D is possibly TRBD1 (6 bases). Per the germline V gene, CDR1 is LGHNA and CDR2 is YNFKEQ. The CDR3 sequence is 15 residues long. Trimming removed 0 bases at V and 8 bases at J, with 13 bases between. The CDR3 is CASSQEGARGEKLFF. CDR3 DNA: TGTGCCAGCAGCCAAGAGGGGGCGAGGGGGGAAAAACTGTTTTTT.

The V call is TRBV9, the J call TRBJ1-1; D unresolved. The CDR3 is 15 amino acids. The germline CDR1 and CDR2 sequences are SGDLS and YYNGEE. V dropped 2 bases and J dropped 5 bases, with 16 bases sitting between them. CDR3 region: CASSVSPFASTEAFF. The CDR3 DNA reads TGTGCCAGCAGCGTGTCGCCCTTTGCCTCTACTGAAGCTTTCTTT. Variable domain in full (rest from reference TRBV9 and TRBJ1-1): DSGVTQTPKHLITATGQRVTLRCSPRSGDLSVYWYQQSLDQGLQFLIQYYNGEERAKGNILERFSAQQFPDLHSELNLSSLELGDSALYFCASSVSPFASTEAFFGQGTRLTVV.

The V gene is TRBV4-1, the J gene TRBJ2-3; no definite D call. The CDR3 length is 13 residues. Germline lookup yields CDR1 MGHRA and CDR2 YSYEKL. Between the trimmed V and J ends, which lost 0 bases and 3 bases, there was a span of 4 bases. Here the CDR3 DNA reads TGCGCCAGCAGCCAAGAGTGGACAGATACGCAGTATTTT. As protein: CASSQEWTDTQYF.

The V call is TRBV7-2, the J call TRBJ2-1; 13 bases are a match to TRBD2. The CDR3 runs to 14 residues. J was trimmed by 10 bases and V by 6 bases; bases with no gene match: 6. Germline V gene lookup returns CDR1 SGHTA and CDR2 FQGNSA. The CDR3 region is CASRTSGRVGEQFF. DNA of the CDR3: TGTGCCAGCAGAACTAGCGGGAGGGTTGGGGAGCAGTTCTTC.

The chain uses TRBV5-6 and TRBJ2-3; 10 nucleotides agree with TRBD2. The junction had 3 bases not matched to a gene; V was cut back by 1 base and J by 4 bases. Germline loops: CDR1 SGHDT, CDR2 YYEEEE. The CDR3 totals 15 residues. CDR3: CASSLRSGRSDTQYF. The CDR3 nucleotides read TGTGCCAGCAGCTTGCGTAGCGGGAGGTCAGATACGCAGTATTTT.

This chain's CDR3 is CASSSERGRIDTQYF. The CDR3 DNA reads TGTGCCAGCAGTTCCGAAAGGGGGAGGATAGATACGCAGTATTTT. The chain has TRBV28 and TRBJ2-3; D is possibly TRBD1 or TRBD2 (6 bases each). Germline V gene sequence: CDR1 MDHEN, CDR2 SYDVKM. This CDR3 is built from 15 residues. Trimming left V 4 bases short and J 5 bases short, with 16 bases between.

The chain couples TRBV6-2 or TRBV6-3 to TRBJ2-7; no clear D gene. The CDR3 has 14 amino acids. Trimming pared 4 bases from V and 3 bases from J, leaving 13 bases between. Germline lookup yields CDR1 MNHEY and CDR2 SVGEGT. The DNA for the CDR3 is TGTGCCAGCAGTTTCCGCGGACCCTTCTACGAGCAGTACTTC. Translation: CASSFRGPFYEQYF.

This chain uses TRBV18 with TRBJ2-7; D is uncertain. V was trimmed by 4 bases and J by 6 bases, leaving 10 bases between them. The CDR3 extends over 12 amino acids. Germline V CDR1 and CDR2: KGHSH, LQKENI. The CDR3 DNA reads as TGTGCCAGCTCACTCTCACTGGCCGAGCAGTACTTC. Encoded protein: CASSLSLAEQYF.

The chain's CDR3 is CASSTNSGRRTGELFF. Here the CDR3 DNA reads TGTGCCAGTAGTACCAATTCTGGCAGGAGAACCGGGGAGCTGTTTTTT. The chain is built from TRBV19 and TRBJ2-2, with unresolved D. The CDR3 covers 16 residues. The ends were cut back, 4 bases at V and 5 bases at J, with 17 bases in the middle. CDR1 is LNHDA and CDR2 is SQIVND in the germline V gene (reference sequence).

CDR3 in amino acids: CVSSPLGETQYF. CDR3 DNA sequence: TGTGTCTCCTCCCCGTTGGGGGAGACCCAGTACTTC. The chain employs TRBV6-5 and TRBJ2-5; D uncertain. CDR1 is MNHEY and CDR2 is SVGAGI in the germline V gene. CDR3 length: 12 residues.

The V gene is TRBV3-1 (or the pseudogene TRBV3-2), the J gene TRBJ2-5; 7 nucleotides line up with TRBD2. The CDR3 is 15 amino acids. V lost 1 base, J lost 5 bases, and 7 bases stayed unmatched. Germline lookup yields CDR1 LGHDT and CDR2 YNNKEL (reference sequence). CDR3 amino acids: CASSQGGRAEETQYF. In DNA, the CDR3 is TGTGCCAGCAGCCAAGGTGGGAGGGCCGAGGAGACCCAGTACTTC.

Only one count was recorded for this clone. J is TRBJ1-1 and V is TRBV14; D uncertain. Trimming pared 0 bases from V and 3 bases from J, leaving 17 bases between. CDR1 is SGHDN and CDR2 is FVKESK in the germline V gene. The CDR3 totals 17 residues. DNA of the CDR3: TGTGCCAGCAGCCAAGACAAAGGCTTCGGTCAGGACACTGAAGCTTTCTTT. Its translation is CASSQDKGFGQDTEAFF.

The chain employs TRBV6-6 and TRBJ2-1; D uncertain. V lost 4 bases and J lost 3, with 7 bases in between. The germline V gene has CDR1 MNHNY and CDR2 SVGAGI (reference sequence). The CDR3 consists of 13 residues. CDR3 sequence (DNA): TGTGCCAGCAGTTCAGGCAGCTACAATGAGCAGTTCTTC. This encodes CASSSGSYNEQFF.

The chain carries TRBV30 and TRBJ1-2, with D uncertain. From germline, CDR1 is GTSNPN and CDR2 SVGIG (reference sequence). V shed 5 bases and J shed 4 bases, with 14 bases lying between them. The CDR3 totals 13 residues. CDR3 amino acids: CAWGLGQIYGYTF. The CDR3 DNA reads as TGTGCCTGGGGACTTGGGCAGATCTATGGCTACACCTTC.

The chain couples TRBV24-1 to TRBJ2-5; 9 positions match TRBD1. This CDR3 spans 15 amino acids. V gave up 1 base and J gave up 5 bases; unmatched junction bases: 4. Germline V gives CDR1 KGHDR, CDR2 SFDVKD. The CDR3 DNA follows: TGTGCCACCAGTGATTTTGGACAGGGGAGCGAGACCCAGTACTTC. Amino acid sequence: CATSDFGQGSETQYF.

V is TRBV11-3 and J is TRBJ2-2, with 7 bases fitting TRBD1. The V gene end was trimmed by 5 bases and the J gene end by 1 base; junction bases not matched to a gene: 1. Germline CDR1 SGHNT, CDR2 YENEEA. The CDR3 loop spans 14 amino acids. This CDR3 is CASSRTGNTGELFF. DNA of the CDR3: TGTGCCAGCAGCCGGACAGGGAACACCGGGGAGCTGTTTTTT.